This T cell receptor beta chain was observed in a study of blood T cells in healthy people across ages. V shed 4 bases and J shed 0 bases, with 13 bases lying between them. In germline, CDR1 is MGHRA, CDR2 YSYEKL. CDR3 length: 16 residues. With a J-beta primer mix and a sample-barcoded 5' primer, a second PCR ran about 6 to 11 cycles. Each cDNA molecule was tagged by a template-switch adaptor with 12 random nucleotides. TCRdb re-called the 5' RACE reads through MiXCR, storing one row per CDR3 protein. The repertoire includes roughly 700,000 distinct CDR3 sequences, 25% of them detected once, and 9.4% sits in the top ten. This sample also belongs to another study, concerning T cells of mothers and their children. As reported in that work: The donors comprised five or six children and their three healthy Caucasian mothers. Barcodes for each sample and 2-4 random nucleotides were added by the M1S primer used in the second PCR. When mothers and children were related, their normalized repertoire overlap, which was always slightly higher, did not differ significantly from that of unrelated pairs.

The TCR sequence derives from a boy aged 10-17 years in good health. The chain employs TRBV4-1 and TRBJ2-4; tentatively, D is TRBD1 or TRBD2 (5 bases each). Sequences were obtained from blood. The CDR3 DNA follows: TGCGCCAGCAGCCTAACCCTCGGGACAGCCAAAAACATTCAGTACTTC. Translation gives CASSLTLGTAKNIQYF.